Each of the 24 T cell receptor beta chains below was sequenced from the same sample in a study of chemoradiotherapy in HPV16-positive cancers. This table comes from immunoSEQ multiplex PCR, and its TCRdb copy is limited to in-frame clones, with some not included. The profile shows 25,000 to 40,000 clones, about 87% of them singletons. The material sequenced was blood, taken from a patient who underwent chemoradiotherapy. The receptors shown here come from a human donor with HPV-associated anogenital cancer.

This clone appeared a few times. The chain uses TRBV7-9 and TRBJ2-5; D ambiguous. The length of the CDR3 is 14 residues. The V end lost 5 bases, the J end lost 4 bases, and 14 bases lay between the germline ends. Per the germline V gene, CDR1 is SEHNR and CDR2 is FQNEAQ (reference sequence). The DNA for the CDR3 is TGTGCCAGCAGCCGTACGGGCCTCCGAGAGACCCAGTACTTC. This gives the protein CASSRTGLRETQYF.

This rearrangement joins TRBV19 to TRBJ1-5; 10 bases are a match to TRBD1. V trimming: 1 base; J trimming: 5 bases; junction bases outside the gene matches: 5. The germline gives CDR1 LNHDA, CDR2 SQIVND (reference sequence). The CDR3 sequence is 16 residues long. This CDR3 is CASSIGIGTGDQPQHF. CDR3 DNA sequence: TGTGCCAGTAGTATAGGCATCGGGACAGGGGATCAGCCCCAGCATTTT.

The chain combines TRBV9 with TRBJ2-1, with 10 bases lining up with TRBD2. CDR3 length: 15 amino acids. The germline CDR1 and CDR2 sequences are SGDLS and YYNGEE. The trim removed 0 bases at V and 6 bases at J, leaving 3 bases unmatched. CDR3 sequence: CASSVGLAGANEQFF. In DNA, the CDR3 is TGTGCCAGCAGCGTAGGGCTAGCGGGAGCCAATGAGCAGTTCTTC.

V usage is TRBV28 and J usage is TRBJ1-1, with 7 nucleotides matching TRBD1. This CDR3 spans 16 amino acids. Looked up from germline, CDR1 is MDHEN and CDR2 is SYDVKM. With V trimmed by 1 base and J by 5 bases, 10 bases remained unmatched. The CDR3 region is CASSLYLTRQGTEAFF. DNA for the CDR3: TGTGCCAGCAGTTTATATCTGACAAGACAGGGAACTGAAGCTTTCTTT.

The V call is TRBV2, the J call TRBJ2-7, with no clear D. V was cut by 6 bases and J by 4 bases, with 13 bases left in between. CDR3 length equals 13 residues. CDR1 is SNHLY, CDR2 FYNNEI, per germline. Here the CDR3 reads CASSLKFQYEQYF. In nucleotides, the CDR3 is TGTGCCAGCAGCCTAAAGTTTCAGTACGAGCAGTACTTC.

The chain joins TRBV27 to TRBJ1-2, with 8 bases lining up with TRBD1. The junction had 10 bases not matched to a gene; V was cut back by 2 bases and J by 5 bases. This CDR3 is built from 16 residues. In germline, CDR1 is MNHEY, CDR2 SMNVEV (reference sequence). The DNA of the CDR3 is TGTGCCAGCAGTTTAGCGTCCGGGACAGGTTTTTATGGCTACACCTTC. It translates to CASSLASGTGFYGYTF.

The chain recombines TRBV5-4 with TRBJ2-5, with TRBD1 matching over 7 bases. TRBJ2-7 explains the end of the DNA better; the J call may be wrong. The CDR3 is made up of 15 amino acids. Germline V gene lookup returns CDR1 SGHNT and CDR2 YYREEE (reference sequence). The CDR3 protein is CASSPPDRSLYEQYF. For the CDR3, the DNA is TGTGCCAGCAGCCCACCGGACAGGTCCCTCTACGAGCAGTACTTC.

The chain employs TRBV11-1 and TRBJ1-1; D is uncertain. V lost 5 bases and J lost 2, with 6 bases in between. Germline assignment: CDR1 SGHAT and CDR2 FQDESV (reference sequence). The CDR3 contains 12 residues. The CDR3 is CASSPDNTEAFF. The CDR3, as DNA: TGTGCCAGCAGCCCTGACAACACTGAAGCTTTCTTT.

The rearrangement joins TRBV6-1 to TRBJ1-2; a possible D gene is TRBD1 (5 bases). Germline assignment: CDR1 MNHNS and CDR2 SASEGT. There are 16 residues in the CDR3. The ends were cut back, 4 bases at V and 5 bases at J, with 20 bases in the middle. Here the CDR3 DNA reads TGTGCCAGCAGTGCATCTGGGGGATCGGCTTGGTATGGCTACACCTTC. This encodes CASSASGGSAWYGYTF.

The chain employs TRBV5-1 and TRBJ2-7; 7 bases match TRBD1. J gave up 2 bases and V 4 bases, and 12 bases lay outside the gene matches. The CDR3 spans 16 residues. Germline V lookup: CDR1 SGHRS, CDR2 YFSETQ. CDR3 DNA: TGCGCCAGCAGCCCGGGGTCCGGGACAGTTGCCTACGAGCAGTACTTC. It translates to CASSPGSGTVAYEQYF.

The CDR3 DNA reads TGTGCCAGCAGAGCCAGACAGTCTAACTCCTACGAGCAGTACTTC. It specifies CASRARQSNSYEQYF. V gene TRBV6-1 combines with J gene TRBJ2-7; a weak D match, TRBD1 (5 bases). Trimming stripped 6 bases from V and 0 bases from J, with 15 bases between. The CDR3 totals 15 residues. Germline V CDR1 and CDR2: MNHNS, SASEGT.

CDR3 region: CASSLDRGNQPQHF. CDR3 sequence (DNA): TGTGCCAGCAGTTTGGACAGGGGGAATCAGCCCCAGCATTTT. This chain uses TRBV6-5 with TRBJ1-5; 10 nucleotides agree with TRBD1. J gave up 4 bases and V 4 bases, and 1 base lay outside the gene matches. The CDR3 spans 14 residues. Germline CDR1 and CDR2: MNHEY and SVGAGI.

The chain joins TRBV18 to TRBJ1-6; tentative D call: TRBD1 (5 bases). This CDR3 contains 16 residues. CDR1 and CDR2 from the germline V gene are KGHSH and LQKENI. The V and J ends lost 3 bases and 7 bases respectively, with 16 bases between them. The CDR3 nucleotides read TGTGCCAGCTCACCGGTAGGAGCGACAGTCAATTCACCCCTCCACTTT. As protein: CASSPVGATVNSPLHF.

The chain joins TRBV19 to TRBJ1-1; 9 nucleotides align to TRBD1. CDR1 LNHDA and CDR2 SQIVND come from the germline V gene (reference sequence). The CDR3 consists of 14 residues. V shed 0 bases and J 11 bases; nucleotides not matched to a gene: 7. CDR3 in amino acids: CASSIDGGQGDAFF. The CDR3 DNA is TGTGCCAGTAGTATAGATGGGGGACAGGGAGACGCTTTCTTT. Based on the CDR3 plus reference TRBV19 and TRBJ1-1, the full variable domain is DGGITQSPKYLFRKEGQNVTLSCEQNLNHDAMYWYRQDPGQGLRLIYYSQIVNDFQKGDIAEGYSVSREKKESFPLTVTSAQKNPTAFYLCASSIDGGQGDAFFGQGTRLTVV.

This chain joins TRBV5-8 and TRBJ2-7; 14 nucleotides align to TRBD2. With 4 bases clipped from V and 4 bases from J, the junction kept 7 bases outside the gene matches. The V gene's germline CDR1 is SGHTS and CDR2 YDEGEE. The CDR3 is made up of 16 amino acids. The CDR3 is CASSIPGLAGEYEQYF. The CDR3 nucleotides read TGTGCCAGCAGCATACCGGGACTAGCGGGAGAATACGAGCAGTACTTC.

This chain's CDR3 is CASGETWNTEAFF. In DNA form, the CDR3 reads TGTGCCAGCGGCGAGACATGGAACACTGAAGCTTTCTTT. V usage is TRBV6-1 and J usage is TRBJ1-1; no firm D call. Trimming pared 8 bases from V and 1 base from J, leaving 11 bases between. The CDR3 extends over 13 amino acids. Germline CDR1 and CDR2: MNHNS and SASEGT.

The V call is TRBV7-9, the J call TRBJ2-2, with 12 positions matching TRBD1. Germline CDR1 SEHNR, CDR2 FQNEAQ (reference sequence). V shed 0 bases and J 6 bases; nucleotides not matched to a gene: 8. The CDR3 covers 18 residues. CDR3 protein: CASSLAPGQGAKAGELFF. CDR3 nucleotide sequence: TGTGCCAGCAGCTTAGCACCGGGACAGGGGGCGAAGGCCGGGGAGCTGTTTTTT.

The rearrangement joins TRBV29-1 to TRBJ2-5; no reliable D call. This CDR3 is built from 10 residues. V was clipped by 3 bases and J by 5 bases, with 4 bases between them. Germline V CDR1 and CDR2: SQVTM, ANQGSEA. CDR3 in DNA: TGCAGCGTTGACGAGGAGACCCAGTACTTC. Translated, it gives CSVDEETQYF.

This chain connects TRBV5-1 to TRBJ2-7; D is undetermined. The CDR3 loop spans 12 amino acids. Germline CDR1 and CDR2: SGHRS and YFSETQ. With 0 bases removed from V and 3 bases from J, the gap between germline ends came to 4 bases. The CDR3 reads CASSLDGYEQYF. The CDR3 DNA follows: TGCGCCAGCAGCTTGGATGGCTACGAGCAGTACTTC.

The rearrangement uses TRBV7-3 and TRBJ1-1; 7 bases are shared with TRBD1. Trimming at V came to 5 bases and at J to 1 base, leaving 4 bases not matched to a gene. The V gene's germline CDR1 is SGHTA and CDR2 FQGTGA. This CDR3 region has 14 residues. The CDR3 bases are TGTGCCAGCAGCATGCAGGGGGGGAACACTGAAGCTTTCTTT. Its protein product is CASSMQGGNTEAFF.

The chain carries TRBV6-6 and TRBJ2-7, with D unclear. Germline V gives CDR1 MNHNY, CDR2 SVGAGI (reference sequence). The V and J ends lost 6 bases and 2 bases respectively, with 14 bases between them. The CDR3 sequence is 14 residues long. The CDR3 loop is CASREGRGAYEQYF. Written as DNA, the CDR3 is TGTGCCAGCAGAGAAGGGCGCGGAGCCTACGAGCAGTACTTC.

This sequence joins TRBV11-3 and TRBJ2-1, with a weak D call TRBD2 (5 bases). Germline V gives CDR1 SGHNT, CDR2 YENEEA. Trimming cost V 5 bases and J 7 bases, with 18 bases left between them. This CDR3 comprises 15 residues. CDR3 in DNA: TGTGCCAGCAGCCCCCGGGGTGGAGGTAGAAATGAGCAGTTCTTC. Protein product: CASSPRGGGRNEQFF.

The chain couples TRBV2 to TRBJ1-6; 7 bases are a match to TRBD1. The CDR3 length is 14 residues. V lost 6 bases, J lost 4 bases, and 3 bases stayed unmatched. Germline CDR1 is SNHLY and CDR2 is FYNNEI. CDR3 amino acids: CASRPGQYNSPLHF. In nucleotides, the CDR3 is TGTGCCAGCAGGCCGGGACAGTATAATTCACCCCTCCACTTT.

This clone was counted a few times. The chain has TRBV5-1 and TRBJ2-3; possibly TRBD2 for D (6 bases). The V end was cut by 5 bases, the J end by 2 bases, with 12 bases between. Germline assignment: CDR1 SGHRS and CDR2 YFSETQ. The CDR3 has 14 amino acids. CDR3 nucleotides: TGCGCCAGCAGTTACGGGGGAAACACAGATACGCAGTATTTT. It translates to CASSYGGNTDTQYF.